The TCR beta chain described here comes from a study of blood T cell repertoires in COVID-19. Authors' processing steps: Quantification of nucleated cells was approximated via reference gene primer amplification. Profiled with immunoSEQ multiplex PCR; TCRdb holds only in-frame clones, not every one. V, J and clone size were drawn from that table, and D and trimming were deduced from the DNA. Among roughly 62,000 clones listed, 65% to 85% were seen once. Trimming cost V 0 bases and J 1 base, with 7 bases left between them. Germline CDR1 reads SGHRS; CDR2 reads YFSETQ. CDR3 length: 14 amino acids. J is TRBJ2-5 and V is TRBV5-1; TRBD2 is a possible D gene (5 bases). Sequencing was carried out using peripheral blood. The source of this sequence is a man older than 75 with COVID-19, enrolled during active disease. CDR3 region: CASSLAGIQETQYF. The CDR3 bases are TGCGCCAGCAGCTTGGCCGGGATCCAAGAGACCCAGTACTTC.